The sequence of this TCR beta chain was determined in a study of blood T cell repertoires in COVID-19. Here immunoSEQ multiplex PCR was the method, and the copy in TCRdb shows in-frame clones only, minus some. This repertoire shows 45,000 to 50,000 clones, 85% to 90% found once; its top ten account for just over 9%. Trimming pared 2 bases from V and 3 bases from J, leaving 11 bases between. The CDR3 is made up of 14 amino acids. From germline, CDR1 is SGDLS and CDR2 YYNGEE. The chain links TRBV9 to TRBJ1-1; possibly TRBD1 for D (6 bases). This receptor was obtained from a human donor in a cohort sampled during active COVID-19. Source material: peripheral blood. The CDR3 here is CASSVRGADTEAFF. CDR3 in DNA: TGTGCCAGCAGCGTTCGGGGGGCGGACACTGAAGCTTTCTTT.